This record covers a single T cell receptor beta chain. Its matching antigen is unknown. These data are taken from a study of T cells in Graves' hyperthyroidism and ophthalmopathy. Study in general: Any treatment followed the collection of peripheral blood at initial diagnosis.

General study points: Most clonotypes that expanded in the thyroid above 0.001 also showed up in blood.

Across 18 months, stable Graves' hyperthyroidism was marked by no progression to ophthalmopathy. Clinical symptoms, serum thyroxine and TRAb, thyroid ultrasound and orbital computed tomography together formed the diagnostic basis. V lost 5 bases and J lost 7, with 14 bases in between. CDR3 length equals 13 residues. CDR1 and CDR2 (germline): MNHNS, SASEGT. RNA transcripts served as the template for amplifying TCR beta CDR3 regions. First-round RT-PCR with HTBI primers amplified the TCR CDR3 region. TCRdb analysed the multiplex PCR reads with MiXCR anew, one entry per CDR3 protein. The sample contains approximately 560,000 distinct CDR3 sequences, 15% to 19% of which appear only once.

This clonotype originated in a woman aged 25 to 39 with Graves' hyperthyroidism. The chain carries TRBV6-1 and TRBJ1-1, with no clear D. The sample consisted of blood. As DNA, the CDR3 is TGTGCCAGCAGTCCTTTCATCGGGGTTGAAGCTTTCTTT. It specifies CASSPFIGVEAFF.